The T cell receptor beta chain under discussion was sequenced for a study of neurological immune-mediated disorders. This clonotype was found many times. The study built unsorted libraries from 2 million PBMCs kept at -80 C. It was by 5'RACE with 10-nucleotide random UMIs that the cDNA was made. TCRdb analysed the 5' RACE reads with MiXCR anew, one entry per CDR3 protein. The table includes tens of thousands of distinct CDR3 sequences, about an eighth detected once. This TCR derives from a woman aged 60 to 75 with HTLV-1-associated myelopathy (HAM/TSP). Sequencing input: PBMCs.

The CDR3 protein is CASSYKGRRNEAFF. CDR3 DNA: TGTGCCAGCAGTTACAAGGGCAGGAGAAATGAAGCTTTCTTT. This sequence joins TRBV6-5 and TRBJ1-1; no clear D. V dropped 2 bases and J dropped 7 bases, with 14 bases sitting between them. This CDR3 region has 14 residues. Germline V gene lookup returns CDR1 MNHEY and CDR2 SVGAGI.